These T cell receptor beta chains were read from a single sample in a study of blood T cells in healthy people across ages. In TCRdb, the 5' RACE reads were re-called with MiXCR into one record per CDR3 protein. The sample records about 1.5 million distinct CDR3 sequences, less than 45% being singletons. Specimen: blood. The receptors originated from a woman aged 18-30 years in good health. Both conserved end residues are part of each CDR3. Fields, in order: J gene, V gene, D gene, clone size, CDR3 protein, CDR3 DNA. The D gene is left open where the match is weak. A row's size may be missing; if present it is once, few, many or a size class.

>TRBJ2-2|TRBV4-2|.|.
CASSQDGPLRDTGELFF
TGTGCCAGCAGCCAAGATGGGCCCCTACGGGACACCGGGGAGCTGTTTTTT
>TRBJ1-2|TRBV2|.|few
CASSRQDSLYGYTF
TGTGCCAGCAGTCGACAGGACAGCCTATATGGCTACACCTTC
>TRBJ1-6|TRBV11-2|.|.
CASSLEGVSPLHF
TGTGCCAGCAGCTTAGAAGGGGTTTCACCCCTCCACTTT
>TRBJ1-4|TRBV15|.|.
CATSRGLGEKLFF
TGTGCCACCAGCAGAGGACTAGGTGAAAAACTGTTTTTT
>TRBJ2-1|TRBV29-1|.|.
CSVEPKLAEQFF
TGCAGCGTTGAACCCAAGCTAGCTGAGCAGTTCTTC
>TRBJ1-5|TRBV20-1|.|few
CSARDREGWQPQHF
TGCAGTGCTAGAGATCGGGAGGGCTGGCAGCCCCAGCATTTT
>TRBJ1-2|TRBV9|.|few
CASSLHRDTTATF
TGTGCCAGCAGCCTCCACCGGGACACGACGGCCACCTTC
>TRBJ2-7|TRBV9|.|once
CASSVGHSTYEQYF
TGTGCCAGCAGCGTAGGTCACTCTACCTACGAGCAGTACTTC
>TRBJ1-3|TRBV7-9|.|few
CASSPTGAGNTIYF
TGTGCCAGCAGCCCCACTGGGGCCGGAAACACCATATATTTT
>TRBJ2-7|TRBV29-1|.|many
CSVEGGGSYEQYF
TGCAGCGTTGAAGGCGGGGGCTCATACGAGCAGTACTTC
>TRBJ2-7|TRBV10-3|.|few
CAISAGPYEQYF
TGTGCCATCAGTGCCGGTCCCTACGAGCAGTACTTC
>TRBJ1-1|TRBV28|.|.
CASSIFPARFQTEAFF
TGTGCCAGCAGTATCTTCCCAGCTCGATTTCAAACTGAAGCTTTCTTT
>TRBJ2-3|TRBV27|TRBD1|.
CASSFDRAADTQYF
TGTGCCAGCAGTTTCGACAGGGCGGCAGATACGCAGTATTTT
>TRBJ2-3|TRBV30|.|few
CAYQGSNTQYF
TGTGCCTACCAGGGTTCGAATACGCAGTATTTT
>TRBJ1-1|TRBV7-9|.|.
CASRSWEGNTEAFF
TGTGCCAGCAGGTCCTGGGAGGGGAACACTGAAGCTTTCTTT
>TRBJ2-4|TRBV5-4|.|.
CASSLGLSKNIQYF
TGTGCCAGCAGCTTAGGGTTGTCCAAAAACATTCAGTACTTC
>TRBJ1-6|TRBV3-1|.|once
CASSRNGGSYNSPLHF
TGTGCCAGCAGCCGCAACGGGGGCTCCTATAATTCACCCCTCCACTTT
>TRBJ2-3|TRBV4-1|.|.
CASSEGRITDTQYF
TGCGCCAGCAGCGAGGGAAGAATCACAGATACGCAGTATTTT
>TRBJ1-2|TRBV29-1|.|.
CSVDGTHNYGYTF
TGCAGCGTTGACGGGACACATAACTATGGCTACACCTTC
>TRBJ1-4|TRBV14|.|.
CASSQEGLGGEKLFF
TGTGCCAGCAGCCAAGAAGGGCTTGGAGGGGAAAAACTGTTTTTT
>TRBJ2-1|TRBV7-2|TRBD2|.
CASSFTSGVYNEQFF
TGTGCCAGCAGCTTTACTAGCGGGGTTTACAATGAGCAGTTCTTC
>TRBJ1-4|TRBV2|.|few
CASSERALEKLFF
TGTGCCAGCAGTGAAAGGGCCCTTGAAAAACTGTTTTTT
>TRBJ1-1|TRBV7-9|.|few
CASSRAPVSNTEAFF
TGTGCCAGCAGCCGGGCCCCAGTTTCGAACACTGAAGCTTTCTTT
>TRBJ1-6|TRBV7-2|.|few
CASSLFGVVTPSPLHF
TGTGCCAGCAGCTTGTTCGGGGTGGTAACACCTTCACCCCTCCACTTT
>TRBJ2-1|TRBV28|.|.
CASSSSPGVEQFF
TGTGCCAGCAGTTCCTCCCCGGGAGTTGAGCAGTTCTTC
>TRBJ1-2|TRBV4-3|.|few
CASSQDLGVTGYGYTF
TGCGCCAGCAGCCAAGATTTGGGGGTAACAGGCTATGGCTACACCTTC
>TRBJ2-7|TRBV7-9|.|few
CASSLPENSYEQYF
TGTGCCAGCAGCTTACCAGAGAACTCCTACGAGCAGTACTTC
>TRBJ1-4|TRBV29-1|.|.
CSVDPGGGYEKLFF
TGCAGCGTCGACCCAGGAGGGGGATATGAAAAACTGTTTTTT
>TRBJ2-7|TRBV18|.|.
CASSPRPEPYEQYF
TGTGCCAGCTCACCACGGCCAGAGCCCTACGAGCAGTACTTC
>TRBJ1-5|TRBV7-2|TRBD1|.
CASSGQGANNQPQHF
TGTGCCAGCAGCGGACAGGGTGCCAACAATCAGCCCCAGCATTTT
>TRBJ2-3|TRBV6-5|.|.
CASSYSSQRGTDTRYF
TGTGCCAGCAGTTACTCGAGCCAGCGGGGGACAGATACGCGGTATTTT
>TRBJ2-3|TRBV6-2/TRBV6-3|.|.
CASRQLADTQYF
TGTGCCAGCAGGCAACTAGCAGATACGCAGTATTTT
>TRBJ1-1|TRBV28|TRBD1|.
CASSFHQGDTEAFF
TGTGCCAGCAGTTTCCACCAGGGGGACACTGAAGCTTTCTTT
>TRBJ2-4|TRBV20-1|TRBD1|.
CSAIQGRAKNIQYF
TGCAGTGCTATACAGGGGCGGGCCAAAAACATTCAGTACTTC
>TRBJ1-1|TRBV4-1|.|many
CASSQRGPVNTEAFF
TGCGCCAGCAGCCAGCGGGGCCCGGTGAACACTGAAGCTTTCTTT
>TRBJ2-1|TRBV7-9|TRBD2|few
CASSSRRGRSYNEQFF
TGTGCCAGCAGCTCCCGCCGCGGGAGATCCTACAATGAGCAGTTCTTC
>TRBJ2-1|TRBV28|.|few
CASSSDPPPSYNEQFF
TGTGCCAGCAGTAGCGACCCGCCGCCCTCATACAATGAGCAGTTCTTC
>TRBJ2-1|TRBV9|.|once
CASSVEPGTQPHNEQFF
TGTGCCAGCAGCGTAGAGCCCGGGACTCAGCCCCACAATGAGCAGTTCTTC
>TRBJ2-1|TRBV12-3/TRBV12-4|.|.
CASIFGGDEQFF
TGTGCCAGCATTTTCGGTGGGGATGAGCAGTTCTTC
>TRBJ1-1|TRBV2|.|.
CASSNYLGETEAFF
TGTGCCAGCAGTAATTACTTGGGAGAGACTGAAGCTTTCTTT
>TRBJ2-7|TRBV29-1|.|.
CSVTVGGVTYEQYF
TGCAGCGTCACCGTCGGCGGGGTAACCTACGAGCAGTACTTC
>TRBJ1-2|TRBV12-3/TRBV12-4|TRBD1|.
CASRDRDRGPGYGYTF
TGTGCCAGCAGGGACAGGGACAGGGGGCCGGGCTATGGCTACACCTTC
>TRBJ2-3|TRBV7-9|TRBD1|many
CASSFGTGTDTQYF
TGTGCCAGCAGTTTCGGGACAGGCACAGATACGCAGTATTTT
>TRBJ1-2|TRBV6-5|.|once
CASSDASNYGYTF
TGTGCCAGCAGTGACGCCAGTAACTATGGCTACACCTTC
>TRBJ2-1|TRBV28|.|.
CASSFSLQTGKYNEQFF
TGTGCCAGCAGTTTTTCCCTGCAAACAGGAAAATACAATGAGCAGTTCTTC
>TRBJ2-1|TRBV6-5|TRBD2|.
CASFAGTSGGNEQFF
TGTGCCAGCTTTGCCGGGACTAGCGGAGGGAATGAGCAGTTCTTC
>TRBJ2-1|TRBV11-2|.|.
CASSLVLSFQFF
TGTGCCAGCAGCTTAGTATTAAGTTTCCAGTTCTTC
>TRBJ2-7|TRBV20-1|TRBD1|few
CSATKPTGGAEQYF
TGCAGTGCTACCAAGCCTACAGGGGGCGCCGAGCAGTACTTC
>TRBJ2-7|TRBV6-1|TRBD1|few
CASSERPGGIYEQYF
TGTGCCAGCAGTGAAAGGCCAGGGGGCATCTACGAGCAGTACTTC
>TRBJ2-1|TRBV7-2|.|few
CASSLGAPGAYNEQFF
TGTGCCAGCAGCTTAGGTGCTCCGGGGGCCTACAATGAGCAGTTCTTC